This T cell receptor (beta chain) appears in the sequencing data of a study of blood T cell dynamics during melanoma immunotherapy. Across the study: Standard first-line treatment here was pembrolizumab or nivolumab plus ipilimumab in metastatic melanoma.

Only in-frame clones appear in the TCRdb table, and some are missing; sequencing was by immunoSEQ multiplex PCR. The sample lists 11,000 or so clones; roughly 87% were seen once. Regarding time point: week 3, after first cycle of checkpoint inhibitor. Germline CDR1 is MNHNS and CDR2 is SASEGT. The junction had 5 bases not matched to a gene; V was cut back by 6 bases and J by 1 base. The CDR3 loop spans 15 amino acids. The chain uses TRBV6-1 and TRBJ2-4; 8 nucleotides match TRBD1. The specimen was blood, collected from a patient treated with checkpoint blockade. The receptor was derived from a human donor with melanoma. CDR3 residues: CASRGQGAAKNIQYF. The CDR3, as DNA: TGTGCCAGCAGGGGGCAGGGGGCGGCCAAAAACATTCAGTACTTC.